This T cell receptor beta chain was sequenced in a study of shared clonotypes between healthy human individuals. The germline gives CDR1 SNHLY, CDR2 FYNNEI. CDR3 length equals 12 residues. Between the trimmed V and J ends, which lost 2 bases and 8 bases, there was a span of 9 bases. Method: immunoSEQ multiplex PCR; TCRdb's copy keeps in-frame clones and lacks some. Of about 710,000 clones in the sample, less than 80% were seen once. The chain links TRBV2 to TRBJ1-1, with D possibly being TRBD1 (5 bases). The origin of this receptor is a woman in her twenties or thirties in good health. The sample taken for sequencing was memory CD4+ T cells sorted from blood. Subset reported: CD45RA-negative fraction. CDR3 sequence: CASSETGGEAFF. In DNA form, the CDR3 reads TGTGCCAGCAGTGAAACGGGGGGAGAAGCTTTCTTT.